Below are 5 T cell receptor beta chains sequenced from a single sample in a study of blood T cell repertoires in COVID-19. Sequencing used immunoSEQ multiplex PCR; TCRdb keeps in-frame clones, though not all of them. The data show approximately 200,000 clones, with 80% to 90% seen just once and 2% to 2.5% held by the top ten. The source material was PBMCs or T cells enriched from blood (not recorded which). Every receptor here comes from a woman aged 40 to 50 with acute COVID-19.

This CDR3 is CASSQAQGAPNYGYTF. The DNA of the CDR3 is TGCGCCAGCAGCCAAGCACAGGGGGCTCCCAACTATGGCTACACCTTC. The rearrangement joins TRBV4-1 to TRBJ1-2; 9 bases are shared with TRBD1. The CDR3 loop spans 16 amino acids. Germline V gene data show CDR1 as MGHRA and CDR2 as YSYEKL. The V and J ends lost 1 base and 2 bases, in that order; junction bases with no gene match: 5.

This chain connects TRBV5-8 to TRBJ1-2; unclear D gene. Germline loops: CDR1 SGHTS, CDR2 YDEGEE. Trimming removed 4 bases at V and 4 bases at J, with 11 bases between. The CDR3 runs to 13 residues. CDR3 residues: CASSPQRAYGYTF. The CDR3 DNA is TGTGCCAGCAGCCCACAGAGGGCCTATGGCTACACCTTC. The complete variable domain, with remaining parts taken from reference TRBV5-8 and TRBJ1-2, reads EAGVTQSPTHLIKTRGQQATLRCSPISGHTSVYWYQQALGLGLQFLLWYDEGEERNRGNFPPRFSGRQFPNYSSELNVNALELEDSALYLCASSPQRAYGYTFGSGTRLTVV.

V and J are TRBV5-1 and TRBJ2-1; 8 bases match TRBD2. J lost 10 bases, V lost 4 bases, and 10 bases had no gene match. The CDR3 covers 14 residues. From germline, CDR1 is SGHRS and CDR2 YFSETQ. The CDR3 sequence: CASSNDGRAREQFF. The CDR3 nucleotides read TGCGCCAGCAGCAATGACGGGAGGGCCAGGGAGCAGTTCTTC.

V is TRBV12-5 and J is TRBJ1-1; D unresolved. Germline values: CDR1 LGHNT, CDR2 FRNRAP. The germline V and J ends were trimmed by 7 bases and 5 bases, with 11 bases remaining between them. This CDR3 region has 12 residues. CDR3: CASDPGWTEAFF. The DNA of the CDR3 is TGTGCTAGTGACCCGGGGTGGACTGAAGCTTTCTTT.

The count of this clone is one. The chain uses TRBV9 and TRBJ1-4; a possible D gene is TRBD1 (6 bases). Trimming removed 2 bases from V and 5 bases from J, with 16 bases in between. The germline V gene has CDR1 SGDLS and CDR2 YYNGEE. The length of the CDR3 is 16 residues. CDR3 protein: CASSVPPGTRNEKLFF. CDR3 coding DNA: TGTGCCAGCAGCGTCCCCCCCGGGACAAGGAATGAAAAACTGTTTTTT.